Each of the 22 T cell receptor beta chains below was sequenced from the same sample in a study of vaccination and CD4 T cells after COVID-19. The Oncomine TCR Beta short-read assay sequenced DNA from cultured CD4+ T cells. Using its own MiXCR run on the PCR reads, TCRdb lists one record per CDR3 protein. The profile shows more than 14,000 distinct CDR3 sequences, less than 60% of them singletons. Treatment reported: approximately 11-day PBMC culture with coronavirus spike peptide pools or control peptides (ViraFEST assay). The antigens these receptors bind are not known. The specimen was cultured CD4+ T cells from blood, collected after SARS-CoV-2 vaccination. These receptors were obtained from a human donor with COVID-19.

The chain carries TRBV6-5 and TRBJ1-4; TRBD1 is a possible D gene (5 bases). The germline CDR1 and CDR2 sequences are MNHEY and SVGAGI. Deletions cut 2 bases from V and 0 bases from J, with 7 bases between. The CDR3 is made up of 15 amino acids. The CDR3, as DNA: TGTGCCAGCAGTTACCGGACAACAACTAATGAAAAACTGTTTTTT. This sequence encodes CASSYRTTTNEKLFF.

The rearrangement links TRBV10-3 to TRBJ2-2, with TRBD1 as a possible D gene (5 bases). The CDR3 consists of 15 residues. CDR1 is ENHRY, CDR2 SYGVKD, per germline. Deletions cut 6 bases from V and 5 bases from J, with 16 bases between. The CDR3 is CAISPQGSVTGELFF. CDR3 nucleotide sequence: TGTGCCATCAGCCCCCAGGGATCGGTTACCGGGGAGCTGTTTTTT.

This chain uses TRBV19 with TRBJ1-2; no firm D call. V was cut by 7 bases and J by 6 bases, with 21 bases left in between. Germline V gene lookup returns CDR1 LNHDA and CDR2 SQIVND (reference sequence). The CDR3 consists of 15 residues. CDR3 coding DNA: TGTGCCAGTACTCCCCAGTCTCGGGGAGAGCATGGCTACACCTTC. This codes for CASTPQSRGEHGYTF.

In nucleotides, the CDR3 is TGTGCCAGCCTACAGGGGCCTAGCAATCAGCCCCAGCATTTT. Translated, it gives CASLQGPSNQPQHF. The chain uses TRBV2 and TRBJ1-5; 7 positions agree with TRBD1. Germline-derived CDR1 and CDR2 are SNHLY and FYNNEI. The length of the CDR3 is 14 residues. The V segment lost 8 bases and the J segment 0 bases; nucleotides outside the gene matches: 4.

This sequence joins TRBV6-2 or TRBV6-3 and TRBJ2-3, with a weak D call TRBD2 (7 bases). V was trimmed by 5 bases and J by 5 bases, leaving 20 bases between them. There are 16 residues in the CDR3. CDR1 and CDR2 from the germline V gene are MNHEY and SVGEGT. The CDR3: CASSKRGRGALDTQYF. The CDR3 DNA follows: TGTGCCAGCAGTAAAAGGGGACGGGGGGCCTTAGATACGCAGTATTTT.

This CDR3 reads CACRTGGTDTQYF. CDR3 nucleotides: TGTGCCTGCCGGACAGGGGGCACAGATACGCAGTATTTT. J is TRBJ2-3 and V is TRBV30; 9 bases map to TRBD1. Germline V gene sequence: CDR1 GTSNPN, CDR2 SVGIG (reference sequence). The CDR3 is 13 residues long. V lost 6 bases to trimming and J lost 1 base; unmatched junction nucleotides: 2.

The rearrangement links TRBV11-2 to TRBJ2-5, with D perhaps TRBD2 (5 bases). Germline values: CDR1 SGHAT, CDR2 FQNNGV. This CDR3 has 13 residues. V lost 5 bases and J 4 bases, leaving 11 bases between the germline ends. The CDR3 DNA reads TGTGCCAGCAGCAGGAGGTGGGCAGAGACCCAGTACTTC. Encoded protein: CASSRRWAETQYF.

The chain couples TRBV19 to TRBJ1-1, with 11 bases fitting TRBD1. The junction had 7 bases not matched to a gene; V was cut back by 3 bases and J by 1 base. CDR1 and CDR2 from the germline V gene are LNHDA and SQIVND (reference sequence). The CDR3 loop spans 17 amino acids. The CDR3 nucleotides read TGTGCCAGTAGTATCCGAATAGGACAGGGGGCGAACACTGAAGCTTTCTTT. Translated, it gives CASSIRIGQGANTEAFF.

This clonotype turned up a few times. V usage is TRBV24-1 and J usage is TRBJ2-7; TRBD1 or TRBD2 may be the D gene (5 bases each). The CDR3 length is 17 residues. The germline V gene has CDR1 KGHDR and CDR2 SFDVKD. Between the trimmed V and J ends, which lost 2 bases and 3 bases, there was a span of 19 bases. The CDR3 bases are TGTGCCACCAGTGATTCCACCCGGGGCGAAGCGAGCTACGAGCAGTACTTC. This gives the protein CATSDSTRGEASYEQYF.

This clonotype showed up just a few times. This rearrangement joins TRBV30 to TRBJ1-2, with TRBD1 matching 10 bases. V lost 3 bases and J lost 8; bases outside the gene matches: 9. The germline gives CDR1 GTSNPN, CDR2 SVGIG (reference sequence). The CDR3 has 14 residues. The CDR3 loop reads CAWSSDRGSGGYTF. The CDR3 DNA is TGTGCCTGGAGCTCGGACAGGGGGTCAGGAGGCTACACCTTC.

The V gene is TRBV2, the J gene TRBJ1-6; D is ambiguous. Germline V gives CDR1 SNHLY, CDR2 FYNNEI. The CDR3 runs 15 residues. With 6 bases removed from V and 0 bases from J, the gap between germline ends came to 9 bases. In DNA form, the CDR3 reads TGTGCCAGCAGCGGACCCAGCTCCTATAATTCACCCCTCCACTTT. Translation gives CASSGPSSYNSPLHF.

This clonotype occurred a few times. This chain connects TRBV6-1 to TRBJ2-7; 12 nucleotides align to TRBD1. V shed 8 bases and J 4 bases; nucleotides not matched to a gene: 15. The CDR3 contains 17 residues. Germline CDR1 is MNHNS and CDR2 is SASEGT. This CDR3 is CASGPAGTGGVRYEQYF. For the CDR3, the DNA is TGTGCCAGCGGACCTGCCGGGACAGGGGGCGTTCGGTACGAGCAGTACTTC.

Here the CDR3 DNA reads TGCAGTGCAGGGGGACAGGGGGGGCGAACAGATACGCAGTATTTT. Protein sequence: CSAGGQGGRTDTQYF. The genes are TRBV20-1 and TRBJ2-3; TRBD1 aligns across 11 bases. Germline CDR1 and CDR2: DFQATT and SNEGSKA (reference sequence). Trimming cost V 6 bases and J 3 bases; bases outside gene matches: 8. The CDR3 has 15 amino acids.

The rearrangement links TRBV12-3 or TRBV12-4 to TRBJ2-2; tentative D call: TRBD1 (6 bases). The CDR3 is 14 amino acids. Trimming cost V 1 base and J 8 bases, with 11 bases left between them. The DNA of the CDR3 is TGTGCCAGCAGTTTAGGATCGGGGACAGGGGAGCTGTTTTTT. Amino acid sequence: CASSLGSGTGELFF.

V and J are TRBV5-6 and TRBJ2-5; 7 positions match TRBD1. This CDR3 is built from 14 residues. V shed 4 bases and J 5 bases; nucleotides not matched to a gene: 8. Germline assignment: CDR1 SGHDT and CDR2 YYEEEE. Here the CDR3 reads CASSPGGRGETQYF. In DNA form, the CDR3 reads TGTGCCAGCAGCCCTGGGGGCAGGGGGGAGACCCAGTACTTC.

The chain recombines TRBV28 with TRBJ1-5; D not certain. Germline CDR1 MDHEN, CDR2 SYDVKM. Trimming removed 8 bases from V and 7 bases from J, with 12 bases in between. The CDR3 totals 12 residues. In DNA form, the CDR3 reads TGTGCCAGCCTCTCATTCAGCCAGCCCCAGCATTTT. Amino acids: CASLSFSQPQHF.

The genes are TRBV6-1 and TRBJ1-3; D possibly corresponds to TRBD1 (5 bases). CDR1 and CDR2 from the germline V gene are MNHNS and SASEGT. Trimming removed 4 bases at V and 4 bases at J, with 14 bases between. This CDR3 region has 15 residues. In nucleotides, the CDR3 is TGTGCCAGCAGTGCAACTCAGGGCACCGGAAACACCATATATTTT. The encoded protein is CASSATQGTGNTIYF.

The chain is built from TRBV20-1 and TRBJ2-3; TRBD2 agrees at 7 bases. The CDR3 is 15 residues long. Germline V gene lookup returns CDR1 DFQATT and CDR2 SNEGSKA (reference sequence). Trimming removed 0 bases from V and 0 bases from J; junction bases left unmatched: 3. The DNA of the CDR3 is TGCAGTGCTAGAGATAGCGGGTCTAGCACAGATACGCAGTATTTT. Residues: CSARDSGSSTDTQYF.

This clonotype was seen only a few times. CDR3 protein: CASSNSGTQRQTQYF. The DNA of the CDR3 is TGTGCCAGCAGCAATTCCGGGACCCAGCGGCAGACCCAGTACTTC. This chain links TRBV27 with TRBJ2-5; D may correspond to TRBD1 or TRBD2 (5 bases each). The CDR3 totals 15 residues. CDR1 and CDR2 (germline): MNHEY, SMNVEV (reference sequence). V dropped 6 bases and J dropped 6 bases, with 20 bases sitting between them.

The chain is built from TRBV6-1 and TRBJ1-3, with a possible D match to TRBD1 (6 bases). The CDR3 runs to 15 residues. Trimming removed 5 bases at V and 8 bases at J, with 19 bases between. Looked up from germline, CDR1 is MNHNS and CDR2 is SASEGT. CDR3 bases: TGTGCCAGCAGTCCTACCGGGACAATCACGGACACCATATATTTT. Translation gives CASSPTGTITDTIYF.

This rearrangement joins TRBV24-1 to TRBJ2-3, with D unclear. V was shortened by 5 bases and J by 2 bases, with 4 bases between the two germline ends. The CDR3 length is 12 residues. The germline V gene encodes CDR1 KGHDR and CDR2 SFDVKD. The CDR3 is CATSGDTDTQYF. The CDR3 coding sequence is TGTGCCACCAGTGGTGACACAGATACGCAGTATTTT.

CDR3 loop: CASSTTGAPPQYF. Written as DNA, the CDR3 is TGCGCCAGCAGCACAACAGGGGCTCCCCCGCAGTATTTT. This rearrangement joins TRBV5-1 to TRBJ2-3; 7 bases agree with TRBD1. The CDR3 runs 13 residues. V shed 4 bases and J 10 bases; nucleotides not matched to a gene: 9. CDR1 SGHRS and CDR2 YFSETQ come from the germline V gene.